This is a list of T cell receptor beta chains from one sample in a study of blood T cell repertoires in COVID-19. Data came from immunoSEQ multiplex PCR; TCRdb stores just in-frame clones and leaves some out. The data contain around 150,000 clones, about three quarters of them singletons. Material for sequencing was peripheral blood. The source is a man in his forties or fifties with acute or convalescent COVID-19. Both conserved end residues are part of each CDR3. The D gene is left open where the match is weak. Size is omitted from some rows. Given values are once, few, many or a class for expanded clones.

CDR3	DNA	size	J	V	D	length
CASSFTASQDYGYTF	TGTGCCAGCAGCTTTACCGCGTCGCAGGACTATGGCTACACCTTC	-	TRBJ1-2	TRBV5-4	-	15
CASSGGGYNSPLHF	TGTGCCAGCAGCGGGGGGGGCTATAATTCACCCCTCCACTTT	once	TRBJ1-6	TRBV9	-	14
CASGLGGRLNTEAFF	TGTGCTAGTGGTTTAGGGGGCAGGCTGAACACTGAAGCTTTCTTT	-	TRBJ1-1	TRBV12-5	TRBD1	15
CAWSVLGRDFYGYTF	TGTGCCTGGAGTGTGTTAGGGCGGGACTTCTATGGCTACACCTTC	-	TRBJ1-2	TRBV30	-	15
CASKSGTANYGYTF	TGCGCCAGCAAATCCGGGACAGCTAACTATGGCTACACCTTC	few	TRBJ1-2	TRBV5-1	TRBD1	14
CASSIGLNEQFF	TGTGCCAGTAGTATCGGTCTAAATGAGCAGTTCTTC	-	TRBJ2-1	TRBV19	-	12
CASSGQGDSPLHF	TGTGCCAGCAGTGGGCAGGGGGATTCACCCCTCCACTTT	-	TRBJ1-6	TRBV2	TRBD1	13
CASSRRGAGGSTGELFF	TGTGCCAGCAGCCGACGAGGGGCAGGGGGCAGTACCGGGGAGCTGTTTTTT	-	TRBJ2-2	TRBV6-6	TRBD1	17
CSVGQGAGQPQHF	TGCAGCGTCGGACAGGGGGCGGGGCAGCCCCAGCATTTT	-	TRBJ1-5	TRBV29-1	TRBD1	13
CASRPIGVVVAGVRYDTQYF	TGTGCAAGTCGCCCAATCGGGGTTGTGGTAGCGGGGGTGAGGTATGATACGCAGTATTTT	-	TRBJ2-3	TRBV12-2	-	20
CATSRARQETQYF	TGTGCCACCAGCAGAGCTAGACAAGAGACCCAGTACTTC	-	TRBJ2-5	TRBV15	-	13
CASSWTGRDWVELFF	TGCGCCAGCAGCTGGACAGGCCGGGACTGGGTAGAACTGTTTTTT	once	TRBJ1-4	TRBV5-1	TRBD1	15
CASSMMGLGSSYEQYF	TGTGCCAGTAGTATGATGGGGCTGGGCAGCTCCTACGAGCAGTACTTC	-	TRBJ2-7	TRBV19	-	16
CASSFQGGQPQHF	TGTGCCAGTAGTTTCCAGGGAGGTCAGCCCCAGCATTTT	-	TRBJ1-5	TRBV19	-	13
CASSSRTSFADTQYF	TGTGCCAGCAGCTCACGGACTAGCTTCGCAGATACGCAGTATTTT	-	TRBJ2-3	TRBV3-1/TRBV3-2	TRBD2	15
CASSASGTHTGELFF	TGTGCCAGCAGCGCATCCGGGACTCACACCGGGGAGCTGTTTTTT	-	TRBJ2-2	TRBV9	-	15
CASSLGGLPNYGYTF	TGTGCCAGCAGCTTAGGAGGGCTACCTAACTATGGCTACACCTTC	-	TRBJ1-2	TRBV7-9	-	15
CATSDSGTGEAGELFF	TGTGCCACCAGTGACTCCGGGACAGGGGAAGCCGGGGAGCTGTTTTTT	-	TRBJ2-2	TRBV24-1	TRBD1	16
CASSYGDRVGGYTF	TGTGCCAGCAGTTATGGGGACAGGGTTGGGGGCTACACCTTC	-	TRBJ1-2	TRBV25-1	TRBD1	14
CASSLVQGGYTEAFF	TGTGCCAGCAGCTTAGTACAGGGGGGGTACACTGAAGCTTTCTTT	-	TRBJ1-1	TRBV7-8	TRBD1	15
CAIDTGGQGYGYTF	TGTGCCATCGACACTGGGGGACAGGGTTACGGCTACACCTTC	-	TRBJ1-2	TRBV10-3	TRBD1	14
CASSSTGGSGDTQYF	TGTGCCAGCAGCTCGACAGGGGGTAGCGGAGATACGCAGTATTTT	-	TRBJ2-3	TRBV7-9	TRBD1	15
CASRSRALADTGELFF	TGCGCCAGCAGGTCCCGAGCGCTAGCGGACACCGGGGAGCTGTTTTTT	-	TRBJ2-2	TRBV5-1	TRBD2	16
CASSVTGGQYYGYTF	TGTGCCAGCAGCGTGACAGGGGGACAGTACTATGGCTACACCTTC	-	TRBJ1-2	TRBV6-5	TRBD1	15